The rows below give T cell receptor beta chains drawn from one sample of a study of blood T cell repertoires in COVID-19. Here immunoSEQ multiplex PCR was the method, and the copy in TCRdb shows in-frame clones only, minus some. The sample shows hundreds of thousands of clones, approximately 83% of them seen only once. The sequenced sample was peripheral blood. Receptors originate from a woman between 40 and 50 years old with active or convalescent COVID-19. Each CDR3 is given with its conserved first and last residue. D genes are given only for firm matches. Where a row states a size, it is once, few, many or the class of an expanded clone; other rows omit it.

len	d_gene	abundance	v_gene	j_gene	CDR3aa	CDR3nt
15	TRBD1	-	TRBV28	TRBJ1-2	CASSLFRQGAGGYTF	TGTGCCAGCAGTTTATTCAGACAGGGGGCTGGGGGCTACACCTTC
15	-	-	TRBV5-1	TRBJ2-2	CASSSRDWNTGELFF	TGCGCCAGCAGCTCCCGGGACTGGAACACCGGGGAGCTGTTTTTT
12	-	once	TRBV6-1	TRBJ2-3	CASSELQDTQYF	TGTGCCAGCAGTGAATTGCAGGATACGCAGTATTTT
13	-	-	TRBV15	TRBJ2-7	CATSRDRGNEQYF	TGTGCCACCAGCAGAGATCGGGGGAACGAGCAGTACTTC
13	TRBD1	few	TRBV19	TRBJ1-2	CASSVDRGNGYTF	TGTGCCAGTAGCGTTGACAGGGGGAATGGCTACACCTTC
13	-	-	TRBV11-2	TRBJ1-1	CASSLAGLSEAFF	TGTGCCAGCAGCTTGGCAGGGTTGTCTGAAGCTTTCTTT
13	-	-	TRBV2	TRBJ2-3	CASSEETFDTQYF	TGTGCCAGCAGTGAGGAGACTTTTGATACGCAGTATTTT
14	-	-	TRBV19	TRBJ1-2	CATAVRGGNYGYTF	TGTGCCACCGCGGTACGCGGGGGGAACTATGGCTACACCTTC
18	TRBD2	-	TRBV23-1	TRBJ2-7	CASSLFLAGVGGVFEQYF	TGCGCCAGCTCTCTATTTCTAGCGGGAGTCGGTGGAGTATTCGAGCAGTACTTC
15	-	-	TRBV30	TRBJ1-5	CAWSVEDSLNQPQHF	TGTGCCTGGAGTGTAGAGGACAGCCTCAATCAGCCCCAGCATTTT
18	TRBD2	-	TRBV3-1/TRBV3-2	TRBJ2-5	CASSQGKRTGGVEETQYF	TGTGCCAGCAGCCAAGGGAAGAGGACGGGAGGGGTGGAAGAGACCCAGTACTTC
16	TRBD2	-	TRBV3-1/TRBV3-2	TRBJ2-5	CASSQTRGGTGETQYF	TGTGCCAGCAGCCAGACCCGGGGGGGGACCGGAGAGACCCAGTACTTC
16	TRBD2	-	TRBV5-1	TRBJ2-1	CASSFRASGIMAEQFF	TGCGCCAGCAGCTTCCGAGCTAGCGGGATCATGGCTGAGCAGTTCTTC